In this sample, the clone carrying this T cell receptor (beta chain) turned up many times. Unique molecular identifiers were incorporated into the prepared TCRbeta library. TCRdb independently ran MiXCR on the PCR reads; one entry per CDR3 protein. Counted here are 600,000 to 700,000 distinct CDR3 sequences, roughly 15% occurring once; the ten biggest clones make up about 1.1%. This sample is drawn from a study of T-cell reconstitution after alpha-beta-depleted transplantation in children. Trimming removed 7 bases from V and 10 bases from J, with 15 bases in between. The CDR3 length is 11 residues. Germline values: CDR1 DFQATT, CDR2 SNEGSKA (reference sequence).

The chain has TRBV20-1 and TRBJ2-3; D might be TRBD1 or TRBD2, each matching 6 bases. The sequenced sample was PBMCs from the stem cell graft donor, obtained from the stem cell graft. The source of this sequence is a human donor who donated a stem cell graft to a child with acute myeloid leukemia. The CDR3 sequence is CSVRRGDSQYF. CDR3 DNA sequence: TGCAGTGTGAGAAGGGGGGATTCGCAGTATTTT.